This TCR beta chain appears in the sequencing data of a study of control samples from healthy donors and cancer patients (dated by TCRdb to the early 2020s). Library construction relied on the immunoSEQ multiplex PCR assay. Imported from immuneACCESS, the table was reduced by TCRdb to in-frame sequences with V and J called. These copies leave out some clones; in studies compared against another copy, an unresolved V gene accounts for under half, and the cause of the remainder is not known. For this sample the table gives under 85,000 clones, of which 80% to 95% were detected only once. The ten largest account for roughly 1.2% of the sample. From its cysteine to its phenylalanine, the CDR3 spans 12 amino acids. Just the 36-base CDR3 DNA is kept, in frame starting at base 1. V gives up 3 bases and J gives up 8 bases, and the segment between their germline ends measures 9 bases. Reading the germline V gene gives CDR1 KGHDR and CDR2 SFDVKD.

The count of this clone is one. Its antigen specificity is not known. There are no base qualities to consult, and no much larger clone falls within one base. The sample holds other DNA sequences that translate to the same CDR3. The chain was built from TRBV24-1 and TRBJ1-1, and perhaps TRBD1 as D gene, on 6 matching bases. Sequencing input: PBMCs. The receptor was derived from a woman aged 40 to 50 with lung cancer. The base sequence is TGTGCCACCAGTGATCCCGGGACAGAAGCTTTCTTT. Translated, it reads CATSDPGTEAFF.